This TCR beta chain was documented in a study of T-cell reconstitution after alpha-beta-depleted transplantation in children. CDR1 is LNHNV, CDR2 YYDKDF, per germline (reference sequence). V was pared by 0 bases and J by 1 base, with 7 bases between. The CDR3 has 15 residues. Points on this clonotype: Its specificity is unknown.

Preparation of the TCRbeta library was carried out with unique molecular identifiers. TCRdb passed the PCR reads through MiXCR, listing each CDR3 protein once. The sample consists of approximately 500,000 distinct CDR3 sequences, more than 20% of them appearing once. Study-level points and caveats: At one year after transplant, newly produced T cells mostly accounted for T-cell counts and diversity. Alpha-beta T cells about two months after transplant reportedly derived from several hundred expanded graft clones. Surviving recipient T cells and thymic progenitors underlay high day-60 TCRbeta diversity in some patients.

Here the sequenced sample was PBMCs, taken before TCRalphabeta/CD19-depleted stem cell transplant. The origin of this receptor is a boy less than two years old with Wiskott-Aldrich syndrome, due to receive a stem cell transplant. This chain connects TRBV15 to TRBJ1-5; D unclear. CDR3 coding DNA: TGTGCCACCAGCAGAGATCCAAGGAGCAATCAGCCCCAGCATTTT. This encodes CATSRDPRSNQPQHF.